This TCR beta chain was recovered during a study of CD8 T cells in ankylosing spondylitis (dated by TCRdb to about 2017). Context from the whole study: The study set out to find disease-linked TCR variants by profiling T cell receptor beta repertoires in ankylosing spondylitis patients and healthy donors. The full study cohort comprised around 25 ankylosing spondylitis patients and 110 or so healthy donors. Peripheral blood was sampled, and synovial fluid was also collected from ankylosing spondylitis patients. Study-wide findings and limitations: The disease-linked clones were reported as significantly enriched in matched synovial fluid samples from ankylosing spondylitis patients. Some TCR beta motif variants had previously been reported in synovial fluid and blood of reactive arthritis patients, which suggested common disease-initiation mechanisms. The disease-linked clones had a CD8+ phenotype and were found at relatively low frequencies in peripheral blood. Blood from ankylosing spondylitis patients appeared to be characterized by a TCR beta motif composed of 7 to 9 highly homologous amino acid variants.

This clonotype was counted many times. Its antigen is currently not known. Base qualities are not at hand, and no much larger clone is one base apart. The sequencing machine was an Illumina HiSeq 2500. Quantitative 5'-RACE with molecular barcodes was used to prepare TCR beta libraries. The paper's data handling went like this. A new computational method based on a probabilistic model of VDJ rearrangement was used to identify disease-linked TCR variants. TCRdb redid the processing of the public reads, applying fastp at Q25 and MiXCR, and retained in-frame beta chains. Each CDR3 protein gets just one entry, which takes the most common genes and DNA from the rows behind it. TCRdb, not the authors, supplied the V and J calls. This sample comprises roughly 120,000 distinct CDR3 sequences, more than 6.5% of them detected only once. The top ten clones comprise more than 9% of the sample. Trimming removed 3 bases from V and 9 bases from J, leaving 17 bases between the germline ends. The CDR3, cysteine through phenylalanine, is 14 amino acids long. Only the CDR3 DNA stays, 42 bases, in frame from base 1. The germline V gene encodes CDR1 MGHDK and CDR2 SYGVNS.

This TCR was sampled from a male donor with ankylosing spondylitis or in good health (not recorded which). The sequencing sample was made of blood, either unsorted or a sorted T cell fraction (not recorded which). The chain is made from TRBV25-1 and TRBJ2-5; TRBD1 could be the D gene, as 6 bases match. The CDR3 reads as follows: CASSDFRGRVAQYF. The bases read TGTGCCAGCAGTGACTTCAGGGGACGGGTGGCCCAGTACTTC.